Listed below are T cell receptor beta chains from one sample, sequenced in a study of graft-versus-host responses after intestinal transplantation. The table came from immunoSEQ multiplex PCR; TCRdb's copy has only in-frame clones and leaves some out. The data show over 90,000 clones, with over 75% seen just once and nearly 0.5% held by the top ten. These receptors' antigens are unknown. The sample here was unstimulated CD8+ T cells sorted from spleen or lymph node cells, taken before intestinal transplant. Every receptor here comes from a human donor who received an intestinal transplant. Each CDR3 is given without its conserved first and last residue. Size values are once, few and many counts, or a class for expanded clones, and some rows have none.

TRBV12-5	12	.	TRBJ2-5	ASGLGDRQETQY
TRBV9	14	.	TRBJ2-1	ASSVLAGGSYNEQF
TRBV6-5	11	few	TRBJ1-2	ASSSGVEYGYT
TRBV9	11	.	TRBJ2-1	ASSEFRENEQF
TRBV7-2	12	.	TRBJ1-1	ASSLGQGKTEAF
TRBV25-1	9	.	TRBJ1-2	ASSGTGGYT
TRBV9	11	.	TRBJ2-1	ASSPWDFAEQF
TRBV10-3	14	.	TRBJ2-1	AISVSGTGEYNEQF
TRBV5-4	15	.	TRBJ2-5	ASSSLHTDTEQETQY
TRBV19	12	.	TRBJ1-1	ASSMGTRNTEAF
TRBV5-1	12	few	TRBJ2-7	ASSPGQGVYEQY
TRBV4-1	11	.	TRBJ1-2	ASSQDGESGYT
TRBV7-9	13	.	TRBJ2-6	ASSHTVSGANVLT